The entry below gives a single T cell receptor (beta chain) sequence along with its context. The same CDR3 can be traced to other DNA sequences in this sample. In the authors' methods: Quantification of nucleated cells was approximated via reference gene primer amplification. Sequenced by immunoSEQ multiplex PCR; TCRdb stores in-frame clones only, minus some. V and J calls and clone size follow that table, whereas D and trimming were derived from the DNA. In the table there are about 200,000 clones, around 92% of which are singletons. These data belong to a study of blood T cell repertoires in COVID-19. The overall study: The origin of the acute and convalescent COVID-19 samples was the United States, Italy and Spain. Sources were T cells, B-cell-depleted T cells, or PBMCs; the material itself was cDNA or gDNA.

All recovered Cohort 3 donors got two negative PCRs, got clearance, or saw symptom resolution. This CDR3 contains 14 residues. V was cut by 6 bases and J by 5 bases, with 16 bases left in between. Germline V gene data show CDR1 as MNHEY and CDR2 as SMNVEV (reference sequence). The receptor was derived from a woman aged 18-35 years who had recovered from COVID-19. The chain is built from TRBV27 and TRBJ2-5, with D maybe TRBD2 (5 bases). The sample consisted of PBMCs or T cells enriched from blood (not recorded which). The DNA for the CDR3 is TGTGCCAGCAGCCCGGGAAGCCTCGGGGAGACCCAGTACTTC. Translated: CASSPGSLGETQYF.